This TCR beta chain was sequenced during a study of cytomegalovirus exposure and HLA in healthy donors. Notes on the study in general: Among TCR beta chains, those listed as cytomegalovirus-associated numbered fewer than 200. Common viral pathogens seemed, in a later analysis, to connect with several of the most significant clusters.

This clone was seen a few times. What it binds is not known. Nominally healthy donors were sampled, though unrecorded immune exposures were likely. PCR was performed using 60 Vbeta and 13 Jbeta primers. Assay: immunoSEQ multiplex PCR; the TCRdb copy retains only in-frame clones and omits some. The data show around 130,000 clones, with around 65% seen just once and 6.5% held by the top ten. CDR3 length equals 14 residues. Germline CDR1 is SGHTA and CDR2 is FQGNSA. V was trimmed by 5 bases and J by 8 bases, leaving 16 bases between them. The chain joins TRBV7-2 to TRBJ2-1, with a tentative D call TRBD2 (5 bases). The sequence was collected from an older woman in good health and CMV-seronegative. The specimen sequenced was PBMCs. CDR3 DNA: TGTGCCAGCAGCCCCCGACCGTCCGGGGATGAGCAGTTCTTC. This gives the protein CASSPRPSGDEQFF.